These 12 T cell receptor beta chains originate from one sample sequenced in a study of CD8+CD57+ T cells in acquired aplastic anemia. Only patients with CD8+CD57+ cell expansion on flow cytometry were chosen for sequencing. Profiling that covered TCR beta VDJ and CDR3 relied on genomic DNA as its template. TCRdb called the reads again in MiXCR, with one record for every CDR3 protein. The sample contains about 120,000 distinct CDR3 sequences, under 60% of which appear only once. Sequenced sample: sorted CD4+, CD8+, or CD8+CD57+ T cells (not recorded which) from PBMCs. The receptors derive from a human donor with aplastic anemia.

This clonotype was observed at least ten times. The chain combines TRBV19 with TRBJ1-2; maybe TRBD1 (5 bases). The CDR3 is 15 residues long. CDR1 and CDR2 (germline): LNHDA, SQIVND (reference sequence). Trimming took 8 bases from V and 4 from J, leaving 20 bases between them. The DNA of the CDR3 is TGTGCCAGTGGTCCGGAAAGGGGAGAAGGCTATGGCTACACCTTC. Translated: CASGPERGEGYGYTF.

The V call is TRBV10-1, the J call TRBJ1-5; TRBD1 matches 7 bases. Trimming at V came to 3 bases and at J to 4 bases, leaving 3 bases not matched to a gene. CDR1 is WNHNN, CDR2 SYGVQD, per germline (reference sequence). The CDR3 consists of 14 residues. DNA for the CDR3: TGCGCCAGCAGTGACGGGGACAGAAATCAGCCCCAGCATTTT. Its protein is CASSDGDRNQPQHF.

This clonotype was detected only once. The rearrangement joins TRBV19 to TRBJ2-5; TRBD2 is a possible D gene (6 bases). The V end lost 1 base, the J end lost 5 bases, and 14 bases lay between the germline ends. CDR3 size: 15 residues. Looked up from germline, CDR1 is LNHDA and CDR2 is SQIVND (reference sequence). The CDR3 DNA reads TGTGCCAGTAGTATAGGCGGGGTTAGTAGGGAGACCCAGTACTTC. This gives the protein CASSIGGVSRETQYF.

The J gene is TRBJ1-1, the V gene TRBV15; D is undetermined. V lost 5 bases, J lost 8 bases, and 15 bases lay in between. CDR1 LNHNV and CDR2 YYDKDF come from the germline V gene (reference sequence). This CDR3 comprises 13 residues. The CDR3 loop is CATSGDPGREAFF. CDR3 nucleotides: TGTGCCACCAGCGGGGATCCCGGGCGGGAAGCTTTCTTT.

The chain joins TRBV29-1 to TRBJ1-1, with D perhaps TRBD1 (5 bases). Trimming shortened V by 1 base and J by 3 bases, and 12 bases separated the two germline ends. CDR3 length equals 14 residues. CDR1 is SQVTM and CDR2 is ANQGSEA in the germline V gene. The chain's CDR3 is CSVEVWEGHTEAFF. CDR3 coding DNA: TGCAGCGTTGAAGTTTGGGAGGGGCACACTGAAGCTTTCTTT.

Worth noting for this clonotype: A junction end diverges from the germline sequence, so it may reflect a read error. The CDR3 sequence: CSAHRGRSSSSAPDRDF. Here the CDR3 DNA reads TGCAGTGCTCACAGGGGCCGAAGCTCCTCCTCGGCACCTGACCGGGACTTC. The chain employs TRBV20-1 and TRBJ2-7; 7 nucleotides line up with TRBD1. The CDR3 consists of 17 residues. The germline V gene encodes CDR1 DFQATT and CDR2 SNEGSKA (reference sequence).

The chain has TRBV10-2 and TRBJ2-2; the D is unclear. CDR3 length: 13 amino acids. V gave up 6 bases and J gave up 0 bases, with 5 bases separating them. CDR1 WSHSY and CDR2 SAAADI come from the germline V gene. The CDR3 region is CASSPTNTGELFF. The CDR3 nucleotides are TGCGCCAGCAGCCCTACGAACACCGGGGAGCTGTTTTTT.

This clonotype was seen ten or more times. This chain connects TRBV7-9 to TRBJ2-7; perhaps D is TRBD1 or TRBD2 (5 bases each). Trimming shortened V by 0 bases and J by 5 bases, and 8 bases separated the two germline ends. Germline V gene lookup returns CDR1 SEHNR and CDR2 FQNEAQ (reference sequence). CDR3 length equals 13 residues. The CDR3 region is CASSLALGDEQYF. DNA for the CDR3: TGTGCCAGCAGCTTAGCCTTGGGGGACGAGCAGTACTTC.

The sample holds a few counts of this clonotype. The chain combines TRBV24-1 with TRBJ1-1; D is perhaps TRBD1 (5 bases). Trimming shortened V by 7 bases and J by 6 bases, and 8 bases separated the two germline ends. This CDR3 has 11 amino acids. From germline, CDR1 is KGHDR and CDR2 SFDVKD. Here the CDR3 DNA reads TGTGCCACCAGGCAGGGTCCTGAAGCTTTCTTT. This gives the protein CATRQGPEAFF.

The chain recombines TRBV10-3 with TRBJ2-3, with 9 bases fitting TRBD2. The trim removed 6 bases at V and 6 bases at J, leaving 4 bases unmatched. The CDR3 sequence is 13 residues long. Looked up from germline, CDR1 is ENHRY and CDR2 is SYGVKD. CDR3 DNA: TGTGCCATCAGGGGAGGGACTAGCGATACGCAGTATTTT. As protein: CAIRGGTSDTQYF.

This chain connects TRBV10-3 to TRBJ2-2; D uncertain. The germline V gene encodes CDR1 ENHRY and CDR2 SYGVKD. CDR3 size: 13 residues. V shed 3 bases and J shed 5 bases, with 7 bases lying between them. Here the CDR3 reads CAISDSVTGELFF. The CDR3 DNA is TGTGCCATCAGTGATTCAGTGACCGGGGAGCTGTTTTTT.

V usage is TRBV12-3 or TRBV12-4 and J usage is TRBJ1-6; TRBD1 is a possible D gene (5 bases). The CDR3 totals 13 residues. V lost 3 bases and J lost 15, with 15 bases in between. In DNA, the CDR3 is TGTGCCAGCAGTTTTGAGCCCGGGAGGGGCCTCCACTTT. The encoded protein is CASSFEPGRGLHF.